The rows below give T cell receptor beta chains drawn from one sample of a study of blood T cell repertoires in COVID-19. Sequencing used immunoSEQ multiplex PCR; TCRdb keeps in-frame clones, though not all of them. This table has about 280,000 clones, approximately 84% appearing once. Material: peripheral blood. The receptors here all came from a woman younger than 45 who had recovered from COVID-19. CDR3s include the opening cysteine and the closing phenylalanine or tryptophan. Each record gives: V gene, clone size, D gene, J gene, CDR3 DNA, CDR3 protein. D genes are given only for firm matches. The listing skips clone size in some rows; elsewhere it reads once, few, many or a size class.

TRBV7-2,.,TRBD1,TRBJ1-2,TGTGCCAGCAGCGCTCAAGCCAACAGGGGGCAGGGCTATGGCTACACCTTC,CASSAQANRGQGYGYTF
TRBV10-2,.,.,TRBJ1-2,TGCGCCAGCAGCCCGACGGCAGGGCACAACTATGGCTACACCTTC,CASSPTAGHNYGYTF
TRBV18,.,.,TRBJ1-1,TGTGCCAGCTCCATGACAGCGAACACTGAAGCTTTCTTT,CASSMTANTEAFF
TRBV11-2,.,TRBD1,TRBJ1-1,TGTGCCAGCAGCTTCGACAGGGTTAGAGCTTTCTTT,CASSFDRVRAFF
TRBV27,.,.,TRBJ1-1,TGTGCCAGCAGTCCACAGGGCCCAACTGAAGCTTTCTTT,CASSPQGPTEAFF
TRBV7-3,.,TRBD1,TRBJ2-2,TGTGCCAGCAGCTTACGGACCGGACAGGGCACCACCGGGGAGCTGTTTTTT,CASSLRTGQGTTGELFF
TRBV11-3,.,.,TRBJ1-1,TGTGCCAGCAGCTTAGAGGGACAATCTGAGGCTTTCTTT,CASSLEGQSEAFF
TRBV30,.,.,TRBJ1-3,TGTGCCTGGACCCCTTTAGGAAACACCATATATTTT,CAWTPLGNTIYF
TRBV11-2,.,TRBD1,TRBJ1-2,TGTGCCAGCAGCTTACCACCGGGACAGGATCCTAAGGGCTACACCTTC,CASSLPPGQDPKGYTF
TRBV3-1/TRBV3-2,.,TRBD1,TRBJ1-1,TGTGCCAGCAGCCAAGATAGTTCGACAGGGGCTGAAGCTTTCTTT,CASSQDSSTGAEAFF
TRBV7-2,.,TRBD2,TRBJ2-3,TGTGCCAGCAGCTTACTCACGCGGCGGGGGTACACAGATACGCAGTATTTT,CASSLLTRRGYTDTQYF
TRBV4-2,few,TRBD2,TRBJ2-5,TGTGCCAGCAGCCTCACTAGCGTACAAGAGACCCAGTACTTC,CASSLTSVQETQYF
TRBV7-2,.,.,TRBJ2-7,TGTGCCAGCAGCTTAGTCTGGGCGGCCGGGAACGAGCAGTACTTC,CASSLVWAAGNEQYF
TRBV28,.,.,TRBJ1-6,TGTGCCAGCAGCGACTCGACAGGCACCAGGTCACCCCTCCACTTT,CASSDSTGTRSPLHF
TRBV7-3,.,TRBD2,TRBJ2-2,TGTGCCAGCAGTCTTAGCGGGGTCAACACCGGGGAGCTGTTTTTT,CASSLSGVNTGELFF
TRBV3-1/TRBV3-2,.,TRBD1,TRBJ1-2,TGTGCCAGCAGCGACAGGGGCGCGTATGGCTACACCTTC,CASSDRGAYGYTF
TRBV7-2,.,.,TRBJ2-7,TGTGCCAGCAGCTTAGTTCGAGGTTACGAGCAGTACTTC,CASSLVRGYEQYF
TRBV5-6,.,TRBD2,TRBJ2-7,TGTGCCAGCAGCTTGGCGGCGGGAGTAGGCAACGAGCAGTACTTC,CASSLAAGVGNEQYF
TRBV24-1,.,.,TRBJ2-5,TGTGCCACCAGTGCAGGTCTTGGGGGGAGCGGAGAGACCCAGTACTTC,CATSAGLGGSGETQYF
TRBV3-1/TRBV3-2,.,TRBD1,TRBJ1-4,TGTGCCAGCAGCTGGGACAGGGGTGGCGAAAAACTGTTTTTT,CASSWDRGGEKLFF
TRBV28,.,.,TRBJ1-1,TGTGCCAGCAGGGGCACGGTGGACACTGAAGCTTTCTTT,CASRGTVDTEAFF
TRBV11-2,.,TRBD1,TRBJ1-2,TGTGCCAGCAGCTTCAGCGCGGGACAGGGAGCTAACTATGGCTACACCTTC,CASSFSAGQGANYGYTF
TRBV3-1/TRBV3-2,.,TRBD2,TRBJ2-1,TGTGCCAGCAGCTCAGAACTAGCGGGAGTTGATGAGCAGTTCTTC,CASSSELAGVDEQFF
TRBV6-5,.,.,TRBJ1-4,TGTGCCACCAAAGAGGGGACTACTAATGAAAAACTGTTTTTT,CATKEGTTNEKLFF
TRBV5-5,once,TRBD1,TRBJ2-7,TGTGCCAGCAGCTCCGGGACAGCCCTCTCCTACGAGCAGTACTTC,CASSSGTALSYEQYF
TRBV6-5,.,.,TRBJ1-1,TGTGCCAGCAGTTACCCGGGGGGCGCTGAAGCTTTCTTT,CASSYPGGAEAFF
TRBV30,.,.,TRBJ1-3,TGTGCCCTAAACGACCCCGGGAACACCATATATTTT,CALNDPGNTIYF
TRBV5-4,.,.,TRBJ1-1,TGTGCAGCGGAACCCCCTGCGGGAATGAACACTGAAGCTTTCTTT,CAAEPPAGMNTEAFF
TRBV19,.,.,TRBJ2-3,TGTGCCAGTAGGCCTCTAGGAGCTAGCACAGATACGCAGTATTTT,CASRPLGASTDTQYF
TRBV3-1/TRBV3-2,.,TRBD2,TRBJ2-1,TGTGCCAGCAGCCATCCGGGACTAGCGGGATCCGGCGAGCAGTTCTTC,CASSHPGLAGSGEQFF
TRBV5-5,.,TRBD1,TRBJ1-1,TGTGCCAGCAGCTGGACAGGAGGAGACACTGAAGCTTTCTTT,CASSWTGGDTEAFF
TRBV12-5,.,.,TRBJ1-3,TGTGCTAGTGGTTTGAACCCCGCGTTACAGGGCTCTGGAAACACCATATATTTT,CASGLNPALQGSGNTIYF
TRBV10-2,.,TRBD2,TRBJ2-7,TGCGCCAGCATCCCGGGGGGGCCGGGCGAGCAGTACTTC,CASIPGGPGEQYF